This is a list of T cell receptor beta chains from one sample in a study of OX40 agonist ivuxolimab in advanced cancers. The assay was immunoSEQ multiplex PCR, and TCRdb's table has in-frame clones only and misses some. Altogether about 110,000 clones are present, approximately 90% being singletons, with the ten largest covering roughly 1.1%. Source: CD4+ or CD8+ T cells sorted from blood, taken in a trial of the OX40 agonist ivuxolimab. These receptors came from an adult with an advanced solid tumor such as melanoma, head and neck, liver or kidney cancer. The CDR3 runs from the conserved cysteine through the conserved F or W. The D gene is left open where the match is weak.

TRBV27	TRBJ2-7	.	CASSTPYEQYF	TGTGCCAGCTCCACCCCCTACGAGCAGTACTTC
TRBV28	TRBJ2-1	TRBD2	CASVLAGVYNEQFF	TGTGCCAGTGTCTTAGCGGGAGTCTACAATGAGCAGTTCTTC
TRBV28	TRBJ1-5	TRBD1	CASSLYFGRDRAHLNQPQHF	TGTGCCAGCAGTTTATATTTTGGACGCGACAGGGCCCATCTCAATCAGCCCCAGCATTTT
TRBV28	TRBJ1-2	TRBD1	CASSLSDRDSGYTF	TGTGCCAGCAGTTTATCGGACAGGGATTCGGGCTACACCTTC
TRBV4-3	TRBJ1-1	TRBD1	CASSQDTGGTEAFF	TGCGCCAGCAGCCAAGATACAGGGGGCACTGAAGCTTTCTTT
TRBV28	TRBJ1-1	.	CASSLSGGQAEAFF	TGTGCCAGCAGTTTATCCGGGGGGCAGGCTGAAGCTTTCTTT
TRBV6-5	TRBJ1-5	.	CASSYSSSNQPQHF	TGTGCCAGCAGTTACTCGAGTAGCAATCAGCCCCAGCATTTT
TRBV5-4	TRBJ2-1	TRBD1	CASSFPGQGAYNEQFF	TGTGCCAGCAGCTTCCCTGGACAGGGGGCCTACAATGAGCAGTTCTTC
TRBV11-2	TRBJ2-2	.	CASSLDSGFTGELFF	TGTGCCAGCAGCTTAGATTCGGGGTTCACCGGGGAGCTGTTTTTT
TRBV27	TRBJ2-1	TRBD2	CASSLRLAGSWEQFF	TGTGCCAGCAGTTTAAGACTAGCGGGTTCGTGGGAGCAGTTCTTC
TRBV19	TRBJ1-5	TRBD1	CASSTTPGQGRFFYQPQHF	TGTGCCAGTAGTACCACGCCGGGACAGGGTAGGTTTTTTTATCAGCCCCAGCATTTT